The 24 T cell receptor beta chains below all came from one sample that was sequenced in a study of blood T cell repertoires in COVID-19. The method was immunoSEQ multiplex PCR; TCRdb's version includes in-frame clones alone and lacks a portion of them. The data show 100,000 to 150,000 clones, about 79% seen once. The sequenced sample consisted of peripheral blood. The receptors originated from a woman aged 50 to 60 with acute or convalescent COVID-19.

The chain employs TRBV30 and TRBJ2-7; TRBD1 matches 9 bases. After removal of 1 base from V and 1 base from J, the junction contained 8 bases not matched to a gene. Germline V gives CDR1 GTSNPN, CDR2 SVGIG (reference sequence). The CDR3 covers 16 residues. CDR3 DNA sequence: TGTGCCTGGAGTGCGCCCGGGACAGGGTCTTCCTACGAGCAGTACTTC. Translating gives CAWSAPGTGSSYEQYF. Combining the CDR3 with reference TRBV30 and TRBJ2-7 gives the whole variable domain SQTIHQWPATLVQPVGSPLSLECTVEGTSNPNLYWYRQAAGRGLQLLFYSVGIGQISSEVPQNLSASRPQDRQFILSSKKLLLSDSGFYLCAWSAPGTGSSYEQYFGPGTRLTVT.

V is TRBV18 and J is TRBJ2-7; the match to TRBD1 covers 7 bases. The junction had 5 bases not matched to a gene; V was cut back by 3 bases and J by 3 bases. This CDR3 contains 14 residues. Germline V CDR1 and CDR2: KGHSH, LQKENI. The CDR3 coding sequence is TGTGCCAGCTCACCCGCGACAGGGAACTACGAGCAGTACTTC. Encoded protein: CASSPATGNYEQYF.

The V gene is TRBV10-3, the J gene TRBJ2-1, with D possibly being TRBD1 (6 bases). V was cut by 10 bases and J by 0 bases, with 10 bases left in between. This CDR3 comprises 13 residues. Germline assignment: CDR1 ENHRY and CDR2 SYGVKD. CDR3 in DNA: TGTGCCACCGTAGGGGGCTCCTACAATGAGCAGTTCTTC. This codes for CATVGGSYNEQFF.

The chain recombines TRBV5-6 with TRBJ1-2; TRBD1 agrees at 10 bases. CDR1 and CDR2 (germline): SGHDT, YYEEEE. Trimming removed 3 bases from V and 7 bases from J; junction bases left unmatched: 6. CDR3 length: 14 residues. Written as DNA, the CDR3 is TGTGCCAGCAGCTGGGACAGGGGTTTGGGTGGCTACACCTTC. Residues: CASSWDRGLGGYTF.

The chain employs TRBV4-1 and TRBJ1-1; no clear D gene. CDR3 length: 14 amino acids. CDR1 is MGHRA and CDR2 is YSYEKL in the germline V gene. V was clipped by 4 bases and J by 0 bases, with 9 bases between them. The CDR3 DNA reads TGCGCCAGCAGCCCCGCAGAAATGAACACTGAAGCTTTCTTT. This translates into CASSPAEMNTEAFF.

This clone was counted between two and nine times. The chain joins TRBV28 to TRBJ1-4; the D gene is possibly TRBD1 (6 bases). Germline-derived CDR1 and CDR2 are MDHEN and SYDVKM. The CDR3 spans 16 residues. Trimming cost V 3 bases and J 6 bases, with 17 bases left between them. DNA for the CDR3: TGTGCCAGCAGTTTTGCGACAGCGGGGGCGGATGAAAAACTGTTTTTT. Translating it yields CASSFATAGADEKLFF.

This clone occurred many times. The rearrangement links TRBV9 to TRBJ1-1; tentative D call: TRBD1 (5 bases). CDR1 and CDR2 from the germline V gene are SGDLS and YYNGEE. V lost 0 bases to trimming and J lost 5 bases, with 11 bases between them. CDR3 length: 14 residues. CDR3 sequence (DNA): TGTGCCAGCAGCGTAGCTGGGGGGTCAACTGAAGCTTTCTTT. This codes for CASSVAGGSTEAFF. Together with reference TRBV9 and TRBJ1-1, the CDR3 gives the full variable domain: DSGVTQTPKHLITATGQRVTLRCSPRSGDLSVYWYQQSLDQGLQFLIQYYNGEERAKGNILERFSAQQFPDLHSELNLSSLELGDSALYFCASSVAGGSTEAFFGQGTRLTVV.

The table lists this clone with a few counts. The rearrangement joins TRBV6-5 to TRBJ1-3; no definite D call. This CDR3 spans 15 amino acids. The V gene's germline CDR1 is MNHEY and CDR2 SVGAGI. Trimming took off 6 bases at V and 1 base at J, with 13 bases between the two ends. The CDR3 spells CASRIDGASGNTIYF. CDR3 sequence (DNA): TGTGCCAGCAGAATAGACGGAGCTTCTGGAAACACCATATATTTT.

This clone occurred a few times. The V gene is TRBV7-2, the J gene TRBJ2-2, with D maybe TRBD1 (5 bases). Germline values: CDR1 SGHTA, CDR2 FQGNSA. The CDR3 loop spans 13 amino acids. The V gene lost 4 bases and the J gene lost 8 bases, with 11 bases spanning the gap. DNA for the CDR3: TGTGCCAGCAGCTCTAGACAGTCAGGGGAGCTGTTTTTT. Encoded protein: CASSSRQSGELFF.

The chain combines TRBV4-1 with TRBJ2-1; 9 bases agree with TRBD2. V trimming: 1 base; J trimming: 9 bases; junction bases outside the gene matches: 4. CDR1 is MGHRA, CDR2 YSYEKL, per germline. The CDR3 contains 14 residues. The CDR3 nucleotides are TGCGCCAGCAGCCAAGGACGCGGGGGGGGTGAGCAGTTCTTC. The encoded protein is CASSQGRGGGEQFF.

The V gene is TRBV3-1 (or the pseudogene TRBV3-2), the J gene TRBJ2-3; 13 nucleotides match TRBD2. Germline V gives CDR1 LGHDT, CDR2 YNNKEL (reference sequence). The CDR3 has 17 amino acids. J lost 4 bases, V lost 2 bases, and 6 bases had no gene match. The CDR3: CASSQPLGLAGADTQYF. CDR3 nucleotides: TGTGCCAGCAGCCAACCCCTCGGACTAGCGGGGGCAGATACGCAGTATTTT.

V gene TRBV27 combines with J gene TRBJ1-2; D is uncertain. CDR3 length: 15 residues. Germline V gives CDR1 MNHEY, CDR2 SMNVEV (reference sequence). The V end lost 3 bases, the J end lost 8 bases, and 19 bases lay between the germline ends. Here the CDR3 reads CASSFSTREGRGYTF. CDR3 DNA sequence: TGTGCCAGCAGTTTCTCGACACGGGAGGGTCGGGGCTACACCTTC.

The rearrangement uses TRBV4-2 and TRBJ2-1; TRBD2 aligns across 12 bases. The CDR3 has 15 residues. V lost 4 bases, J lost 5 bases, and 3 bases stayed unmatched. Germline V lookup: CDR1 LGHNA, CDR2 YNFKEQ. The CDR3: CASSPRTSGDNEQFF. In DNA form, the CDR3 reads TGTGCCAGCAGCCCCAGGACTAGCGGGGACAATGAGCAGTTCTTC.

V and J are TRBV5-1 and TRBJ1-1; no reliable D call. V dropped 3 bases and J dropped 2 bases, with 23 bases sitting between them. Germline CDR1 is SGHRS and CDR2 is YFSETQ. The CDR3 runs to 18 residues. This CDR3 reads CASSSLGVGSHANTEAFF. For the CDR3, the DNA is TGCGCCAGCAGCTCGTTAGGAGTAGGCAGCCACGCTAACACTGAAGCTTTCTTT.

The J gene is TRBJ2-7, the V gene TRBV5-1, with D possibly TRBD2 on 5 matching bases. The V end lost 2 bases, the J end lost 6 bases, and 18 bases lay between the germline ends. Germline V lookup: CDR1 SGHRS, CDR2 YFSETQ. This CDR3 is 15 amino acids long. CDR3 DNA sequence: TGCGCCAGCAGCTTTTCTAGGCAAGGTGAGGGCGAGCAGTACTTC. It codes for CASSFSRQGEGEQYF.

V gene TRBV7-2 combines with J gene TRBJ2-7; D unresolved. The CDR3 has 13 residues. With 2 bases removed from V and 4 bases from J, the gap between germline ends came to 9 bases. Germline CDR1 SGHTA, CDR2 FQGNSA. This CDR3 is CASSLPLGYEQYF. The CDR3, as DNA: TGTGCCAGCAGCTTACCCCTAGGTTACGAGCAGTACTTC.

A few counts support this clone. The chain uses TRBV6-4 and TRBJ1-6, with 7 bases identical to TRBD1. The CDR3 is 15 amino acids. CDR1 is MRHNA and CDR2 is SNTAGT in the germline V gene. V lost 6 bases to trimming and J lost 4 bases; unmatched junction nucleotides: 6. The DNA for the CDR3 is TGTGCCAGCAGCAAAGGGACAGCGTATAATTCACCCCTCCACTTT. This translates into CASSKGTAYNSPLHF.

The chain carries TRBV11-3 and TRBJ2-7, with a possible D match to TRBD2 (7 bases). The CDR3 loop spans 17 amino acids. The germline V and J ends were trimmed by 1 base and 5 bases, with 21 bases remaining between them. Germline V gene lookup returns CDR1 SGHNT and CDR2 YENEEA. CDR3 region: CASSLGESLSGGHEQYF. CDR3 bases: TGTGCCAGCAGCTTAGGCGAGTCGCTTTCGGGGGGCCACGAGCAGTACTTC.

V and J are TRBV15 and TRBJ2-3; TRBD2 might be the D (6 bases). V lost 4 bases and J 6 bases, leaving 14 bases between the germline ends. The CDR3 sequence is 14 residues long. From germline, CDR1 is LNHNV and CDR2 YYDKDF (reference sequence). In DNA form, the CDR3 reads TGTGCCACCAGCAAGATGGCAGGAGGGGATACGCAGTATTTT. This translates into CATSKMAGGDTQYF.

The gene calls are TRBV10-3 and TRBJ1-4, with TRBD1 identical over 10 bases. This CDR3 has 17 residues. Germline-derived CDR1 and CDR2 are ENHRY and SYGVKD. V lost 0 bases, J lost 2 bases, and 3 bases stayed unmatched. The CDR3 bases are TGTGCCATCAGTGAGTCGTTGACAGGGGGCACTAATGAAAAACTGTTTTTT. It specifies CAISESLTGGTNEKLFF.

This clone was observed a few times. This chain joins TRBV19 and TRBJ1-2; D is uncertain. The CDR3 length is 12 residues. Germline loops: CDR1 LNHDA, CDR2 SQIVND (reference sequence). V dropped 11 bases and J dropped 2 bases, with 12 bases sitting between them. CDR3 loop: CAAREGNYGYTF. CDR3 nucleotide sequence: TGTGCCGCAAGGGAGGGAAACTATGGCTACACCTTC.

The gene calls are TRBV20-1 and TRBJ1-3, with 7 bases aligning to TRBD1. This CDR3 region has 16 residues. Germline CDR1 is DFQATT and CDR2 is SNEGSKA (reference sequence). V trimming: 3 bases; J trimming: 0 bases; junction bases outside the gene matches: 8. The CDR3 nucleotides read TGCAGTGCTAGTAACTTACAGGGGTCCTCTGGAAACACCATATATTTT. This sequence encodes CSASNLQGSSGNTIYF.

The J gene is TRBJ1-5, the V gene TRBV7-2; unclear D gene. The CDR3 runs to 14 residues. Between the trimmed V and J ends, which lost 5 bases and 6 bases, there was a span of 14 bases. CDR1 SGHTA and CDR2 FQGNSA come from the germline V gene. CDR3 bases: TGTGCCAGCAGCCTTGGACTGCAGAGTCAGCCCCAGCATTTT. It is translated as CASSLGLQSQPQHF.

Only one count was recorded for this clone. The genes are TRBV28 and TRBJ1-5; possibly TRBD1 for D (6 bases). CDR3 length: 14 amino acids. Trimming left V 7 bases short and J 1 base short, with 11 bases between. CDR1 MDHEN and CDR2 SYDVKM come from the germline V gene. The CDR3 spells CASKQGGSNQPQHF. The CDR3 coding sequence is TGTGCCAGCAAACAGGGAGGGAGCAATCAGCCCCAGCATTTT.